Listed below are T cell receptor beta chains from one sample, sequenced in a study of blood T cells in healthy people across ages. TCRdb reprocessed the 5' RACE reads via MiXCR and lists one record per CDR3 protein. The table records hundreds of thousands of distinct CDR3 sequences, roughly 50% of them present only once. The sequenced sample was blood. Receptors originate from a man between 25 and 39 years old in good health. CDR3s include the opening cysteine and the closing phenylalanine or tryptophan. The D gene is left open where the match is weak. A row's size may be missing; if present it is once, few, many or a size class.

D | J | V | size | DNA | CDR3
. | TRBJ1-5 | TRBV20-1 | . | TGCAGTGCTAGTGAAACATTGTATCAGCCCCAGCATTTT | CSASETLYQPQHF
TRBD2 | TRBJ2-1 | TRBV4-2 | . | TGTGCCAGCAGACCCGACAGCTTCCGACTAGCGGGAGGGCATGAGCAGTTCTTC | CASRPDSFRLAGGHEQFF
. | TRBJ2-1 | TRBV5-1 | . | TGCGCCAGCAGGACTCTGAGAGGGGGGCTTGATGAGCAGTTCTTC | CASRTLRGGLDEQFF
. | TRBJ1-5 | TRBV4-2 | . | TGTGCCAGCAGCCAAGATTACATCAATAGCAATCAGCCCCAGCATTTT | CASSQDYINSNQPQHF
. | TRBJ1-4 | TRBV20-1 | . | TGCAGTGCCAGCCCCCAGGGACTGTCAGGTGAAAAACTGTTTTTT | CSASPQGLSGEKLFF
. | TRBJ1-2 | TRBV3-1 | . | TGTGCCAGCAGCCCAGAGACAGGCCGGCATGGCTACACCTTC | CASSPETGRHGYTF
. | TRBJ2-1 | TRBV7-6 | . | TGTGCCAGCAGCATGGACGCTGTTAGTGAGCAGTTCTTC | CASSMDAVSEQFF
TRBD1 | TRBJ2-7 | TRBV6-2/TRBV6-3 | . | TGTGCCAGCAGACGATCCGAGACAGGGATATACGAGCAGTACTTC | CASRRSETGIYEQYF
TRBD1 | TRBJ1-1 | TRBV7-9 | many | TGTGCCAGCAGTCGGACAGGGGGCACTGAAGCTTTCTTT | CASSRTGGTEAFF
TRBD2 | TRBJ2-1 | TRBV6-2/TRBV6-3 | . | TGTGCCAGCAGCCCCCCAGGCGGGAGATCCAATGAGCAGTTCTTC | CASSPPGGRSNEQFF
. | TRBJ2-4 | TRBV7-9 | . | TGTGCCAGCAGCTTAGAGGTCCCAGGGGTTGAGCAGTACTTC | CASSLEVPGVEQYF
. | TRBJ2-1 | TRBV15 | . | TGTGCCACCAACAGAGGAAGGGAACTGTACAATGAGCAGTTCTTC | CATNRGRELYNEQFF
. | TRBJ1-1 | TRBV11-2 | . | TGTGCCAGCAGCTTAGATGCGGGACGGGGATCCACTGAAGCTTTCTTT | CASSLDAGRGSTEAFF
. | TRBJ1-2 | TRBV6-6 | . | TGTGCCACCTCCTCACAGAACTATGGCTACACCTTC | CATSSQNYGYTF
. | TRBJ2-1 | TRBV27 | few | TGTGCCAGCAGCCCCACCGCCCTGGGAGAGCAGTTCTTC | CASSPTALGEQFF
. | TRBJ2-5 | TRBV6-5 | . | TGTGCCAGCAGTTACTCGATAGGGTCCGAGGAGACCCAGTACTTC | CASSYSIGSEETQYF
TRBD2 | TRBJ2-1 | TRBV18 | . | TGTGCCAGCTCGACAAGACTAGCGGGAGGGACTGGGGCTGGCAATGAGCAGTTCTTC | CASSTRLAGGTGAGNEQFF
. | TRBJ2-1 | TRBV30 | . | TGTGCCTGGATGGGTGGCCAGGATGAGCAGTTCTTC | CAWMGGQDEQFF
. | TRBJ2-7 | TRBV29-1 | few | TGCAGCGTGACGCTTGGGGCTCCGGAGCAGTACTTC | CSVTLGAPEQYF
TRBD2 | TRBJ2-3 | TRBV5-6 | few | TGTGCCAGCACCGTAGGGAGGGCCACAGATACGCAGTATTTT | CASTVGRATDTQYF
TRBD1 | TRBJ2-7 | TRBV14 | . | TGTGCCAGCAGCCAGACAGGGGCTACCCTCTACGAGCAGTACTTC | CASSQTGATLYEQYF
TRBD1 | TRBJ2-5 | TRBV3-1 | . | TGTGCCAGCAGAACCGGGACAGGGGATCAAGAGACCCAGTACTTC | CASRTGTGDQETQYF
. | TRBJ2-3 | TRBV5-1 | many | TGCGCCAGCAGCTTGGTGGGCAGGGGGGGCGATACGCAGTATTTT | CASSLVGRGGDTQYF
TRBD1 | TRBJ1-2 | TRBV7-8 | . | TGTGCCAGCAGCCTCGGACAGGGAGAGTCTATTCGCACCTTC | CASSLGQGESIRTF
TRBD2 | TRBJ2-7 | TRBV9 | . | TGTGCCAGCAGCGTAGGTGGTAGCGGGGTGTACGAGCAGTACTTC | CASSVGGSGVYEQYF
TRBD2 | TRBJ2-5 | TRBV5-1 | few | TGCGCCAGCAGCTTGGGCCCACTAGCGGACGGCGGGACCCAGTACTTC | CASSLGPLADGGTQYF
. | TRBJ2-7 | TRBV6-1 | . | TGTGCCAGCAGTGATCACCTCCAGAGCTCCTACGAGCAGTACTTC | CASSDHLQSSYEQYF
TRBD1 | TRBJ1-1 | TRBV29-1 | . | TGCAGCGCACTGGGACAGATCGGTAATAGAGCTTTCTTT | CSALGQIGNRAFF
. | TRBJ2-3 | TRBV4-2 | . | TGTGCCAGCAGACACGTGACGGGAGTGGTAGGCACAGATACGCAGTATTTT | CASRHVTGVVGTDTQYF
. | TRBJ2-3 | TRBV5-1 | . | TGCGCCAGCAGCTTGGATGGGTCGGCCAGTATGCAGTATTTT | CASSLDGSASMQYF
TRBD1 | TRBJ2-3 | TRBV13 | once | TGTGCCAGCAGCTTGGGGACAGGGGTTTTCACAGATACGCAGTATTTT | CASSLGTGVFTDTQYF
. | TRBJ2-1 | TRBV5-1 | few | TGCGCCAGCAGCCCCGGACATAACAGCCTCAATGAGCAGTTCTTC | CASSPGHNSLNEQFF
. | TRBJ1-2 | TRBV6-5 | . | TGTGCCAGCAGTGGCTGGGGGTCCAACTATGGCTACACCTTC | CASSGWGSNYGYTF
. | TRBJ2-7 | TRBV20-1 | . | TGCAGTGCTAGTCCGGGGATTAGTTCCTACGAGCAGTACTTC | CSASPGISSYEQYF
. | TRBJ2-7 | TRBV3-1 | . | TGTGCCAGCAGCTTCTCGGGGGGCGCTTGGGGCTACGAGCAGTACTTC | CASSFSGGAWGYEQYF
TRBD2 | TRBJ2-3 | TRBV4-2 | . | TGTGCCAGCAGCCAAGCCGCGGCGGGAGGTCCTAGCACAGATACGCAGTATTTT | CASSQAAAGGPSTDTQYF
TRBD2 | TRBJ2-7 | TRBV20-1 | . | TGCAGTGCCCCCGGGAGTAGCGGGAGGGTCAGCTCCTACGAGCAGTACTTC | CSAPGSSGRVSSYEQYF
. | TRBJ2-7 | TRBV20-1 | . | TGCAGTGCTAGCGATTTAGGTTCCTACAATGAGCAGTACTTC | CSASDLGSYNEQYF
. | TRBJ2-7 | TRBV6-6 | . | TGTGCCAGCAACCTCGCGGGGAATCACGAGCAGTACTTC | CASNLAGNHEQYF
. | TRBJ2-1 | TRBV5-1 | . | TGCGCCAGCCAGACAGCCCCTAGCGTGGGGTCCTACAATGAGCAGTTCTTC | CASQTAPSVGSYNEQFF
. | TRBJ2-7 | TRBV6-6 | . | TGTGCCAGCAGCCCTGTACTCCTTTACGAGCAGTACTTC | CASSPVLLYEQYF
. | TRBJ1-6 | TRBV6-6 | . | TGTGCCAGCATTTTTAATGAAGACCGGGATTTCCCCCTCCACTTT | CASIFNEDRDFPLHF